This T cell receptor (beta chain) was found in a study of T cell responses to AZD1222 COVID-19 vaccine. Study observations and caveats: Two AZD1222 doses significantly raised spike-specific TCR breadth and depth over controls. Within unmutated variant regions lay the reported targets of nearly half of spike-specific TCRs. Just a handful of AZD1222 recipients tested seropositive at baseline. CD4 TCRs associated with vaccination spanned spike, dominating at 160-218 and 743-854.

On this clone itself: Its cognate antigen is unknown.

Clones were read by immunoSEQ multiplex PCR, and TCRdb kept only the in-frame ones, dropping some. The data show 130,000 to 150,000 clones, approximately 89% seen once. The germline V gene has CDR1 LNHDA and CDR2 SQIVND (reference sequence). After removal of 4 bases from V and 4 bases from J, the junction contained 10 bases not matched to a gene. This CDR3 is 16 amino acids long. This material consisted of peripheral blood, taken on day 0 of AZD1222 vaccination. The J gene is TRBJ1-3, the V gene TRBV19, with 7 bases identical to TRBD1. This receptor was identified in an adult in good health. The DNA of the CDR3 is TGTGCCAGTAGTAGCCTACAGGGGTCCAGGGGAAACACCATATATTTT. This translates into CASSSLQGSRGNTIYF.